The rows below give T cell receptor beta chains drawn from one sample of a study of T cells in Graves' hyperthyroidism and ophthalmopathy. One entry per CDR3 protein results from TCRdb running MiXCR on the multiplex PCR reads. The sample includes around 300,000 distinct CDR3 sequences, roughly 14% of them seen just once. Sequenced material: blood. These receptor sequences come from a woman aged 25 to 45 with Graves' hyperthyroidism. Each CDR3 is given with its conserved first and last residue. A D gene is named only where the DNA matches it firmly. Clone size appears in some rows only: once, few, many, or a class for an expanded clone.

d_call: .
v_call: TRBV19
clone_size: few
j_call: TRBJ2-7
cdr3_nt: TGTGCCAGTGGTACGGGCAGCCTCTACGAGCAGTACTTC
cdr3_aa: CASGTGSLYEQYF

d_call: .
v_call: TRBV12-5
clone_size: .
j_call: TRBJ2-1
cdr3_nt: TGTGCTAGTGGCTTAGGGGGGGGCCTCTACAATGAGCAGTTCTTC
cdr3_aa: CASGLGGGLYNEQFF

d_call: TRBD2
v_call: TRBV7-2
clone_size: many
j_call: TRBJ2-1
cdr3_nt: TGTGCCAGCAGCTTACTAGCGGGAGGCAATGAGCAGTTCTTC
cdr3_aa: CASSLLAGGNEQFF

d_call: .
v_call: TRBV20-1
clone_size: once
j_call: TRBJ2-2
cdr3_nt: TGCAGTGCCAGACCGATGGGTTATAGTCCCGGGGAGCTGTTTTTT
cdr3_aa: CSARPMGYSPGELFF

d_call: .
v_call: TRBV28
clone_size: few
j_call: TRBJ1-2
cdr3_nt: TGTGCCAGCTCCCTTCTTCCAGGCGCCTCTATCTATGGCTACACCTTC
cdr3_aa: CASSLLPGASIYGYTF

d_call: .
v_call: TRBV20-1
clone_size: .
j_call: TRBJ2-5
cdr3_nt: TGCAGTGCTAGAGACGAGGGGGACTGGGAACAGACCCAGTACTTC
cdr3_aa: CSARDEGDWEQTQYF

d_call: TRBD2
v_call: TRBV9
clone_size: many
j_call: TRBJ2-3
cdr3_nt: TGTGCCAGCAGCGTAGCGGCGGGAGGATCCACAGATACGCAGTATTTT
cdr3_aa: CASSVAAGGSTDTQYF

d_call: .
v_call: TRBV10-3
clone_size: many
j_call: TRBJ1-1
cdr3_nt: TGTTCAACCTCGGGGGGACGGACTGAAGCTTTCTTT
cdr3_aa: CSTSGGRTEAFF

d_call: .
v_call: TRBV6-2/TRBV6-3
clone_size: many
j_call: TRBJ1-2
cdr3_nt: TGTGCCAGCAGTGCGGTATCTAACTATGGCTACACCTTC
cdr3_aa: CASSAVSNYGYTF

d_call: TRBD2
v_call: TRBV29-1
clone_size: .
j_call: TRBJ2-2
cdr3_nt: TGCAGCGTTGTCACTAGCGGTCTAGTGGGAACCGGGGAGCTGTTTTTT
cdr3_aa: CSVVTSGLVGTGELFF

d_call: .
v_call: TRBV3-1
clone_size: .
j_call: TRBJ2-1
cdr3_nt: TGTGCCAGCAGCCAAAGAGGTGAGGAGTTCTTC
cdr3_aa: CASSQRGEEFF

d_call: TRBD2
v_call: TRBV7-6
clone_size: few
j_call: TRBJ2-5
cdr3_nt: TGTGCCAGCAGCTTAGTCCCCCAAGGACTAGCGGGAGAGACCCAGTACTTC
cdr3_aa: CASSLVPQGLAGETQYF

d_call: .
v_call: TRBV20-1
clone_size: many
j_call: TRBJ1-2
cdr3_nt: TGCAGTGCTAGCGGGCCGAGGGCCGGGGGGCTCTATGGCTACACCTTC
cdr3_aa: CSASGPRAGGLYGYTF

d_call: TRBD2
v_call: TRBV5-1
clone_size: many
j_call: TRBJ2-7
cdr3_nt: TGCGCCAGCAGCTTGGGGGTTAGCGGGAGGAATCACGAGCAGTACTTC
cdr3_aa: CASSLGVSGRNHEQYF

d_call: .
v_call: TRBV28
clone_size: .
j_call: TRBJ1-5
cdr3_nt: TGTGCCAGCAGTGTGGGGCAGCCCCAGCATTTT
cdr3_aa: CASSVGQPQHF

d_call: .
v_call: TRBV9
clone_size: .
j_call: TRBJ2-5
cdr3_nt: TGTGCCAGCAGCGTAGGAGGTCCGCAAGAGACCCAGTACTTC
cdr3_aa: CASSVGGPQETQYF

d_call: TRBD2
v_call: TRBV28
clone_size: many
j_call: TRBJ2-3
cdr3_nt: TGTGCCAGCAGACCGGGACTAGCCCCAGATACGCAGTATTTT
cdr3_aa: CASRPGLAPDTQYF

d_call: .
v_call: TRBV4-1
clone_size: .
j_call: TRBJ2-2
cdr3_nt: TGCGCCAGCAGCCAAGATGGGGGGAGCGGGCTGTTTTTT
cdr3_aa: CASSQDGGSGLFF

d_call: .
v_call: TRBV6-1
clone_size: many
j_call: TRBJ2-3
cdr3_nt: TGTGCCAGCAGCCGCACTAGTTTGGTGACCGATACGCAGTATTTT
cdr3_aa: CASSRTSLVTDTQYF

d_call: .
v_call: TRBV20-1
clone_size: .
j_call: TRBJ2-2
cdr3_nt: TGCAGTGCTAGTTTGCCCGGACGGCTGACCGGGGAGCTGTTTTTT
cdr3_aa: CSASLPGRLTGELFF

d_call: .
v_call: TRBV24-1
clone_size: many
j_call: TRBJ2-3
cdr3_nt: TGTGCCACCAGTAATTCGGCGGGTGACAGCACAGATACGCAGTATTTT
cdr3_aa: CATSNSAGDSTDTQYF

d_call: TRBD2
v_call: TRBV4-2
clone_size: .
j_call: TRBJ2-7
cdr3_nt: TGTGCCAGCAGCCAAGACCTAGGGACTAGCGGGGGGGCCTACGAGCAGTACTTC
cdr3_aa: CASSQDLGTSGGAYEQYF

d_call: .
v_call: TRBV30
clone_size: few
j_call: TRBJ1-2
cdr3_nt: TGTGCCTGGAGTAAGCTCATCCGGGCCCACCCAACCTATGGCTACACCTTC
cdr3_aa: CAWSKLIRAHPTYGYTF